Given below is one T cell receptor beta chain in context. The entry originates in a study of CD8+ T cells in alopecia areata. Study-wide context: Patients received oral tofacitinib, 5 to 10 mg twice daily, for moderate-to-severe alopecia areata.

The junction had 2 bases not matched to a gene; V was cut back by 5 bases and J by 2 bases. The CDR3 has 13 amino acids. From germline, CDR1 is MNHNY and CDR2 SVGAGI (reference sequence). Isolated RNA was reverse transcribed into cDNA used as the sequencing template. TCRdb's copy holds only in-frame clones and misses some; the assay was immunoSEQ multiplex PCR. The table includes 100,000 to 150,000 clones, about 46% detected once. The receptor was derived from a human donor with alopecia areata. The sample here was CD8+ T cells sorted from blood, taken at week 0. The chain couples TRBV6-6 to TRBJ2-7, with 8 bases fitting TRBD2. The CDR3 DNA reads TGTGCCAGCAGTAGCGGGGGTCCCTACGAGCAGTACTTC. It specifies CASSSGGPYEQYF.